This TCR beta chain derives from a study of graft-versus-host responses after intestinal transplantation. Study information: Each recipient received anti-thymocyte globulin induction, then tacrolimus and steroids for 2 to 3 years. The study's findings and limits: High graft-versus-host to host-versus-graft clonal ratios were found in allografts of patients who had graft-donor T cell macrochimerism.

CDR3 length: 13 residues. Germline-derived CDR1 and CDR2 are SGHNT and YYREEE (reference sequence). The V and J ends lost 2 bases and 10 bases respectively, with 13 bases between them. Libraries were prepared by immunoSEQ multiplex PCR; TCRdb keeps only in-frame clonotypes and omits some of them. The repertoire holds tens of thousands of clones, with 75% to 95% as singletons. In regard to this clone: Antigen: not known.

This receptor was identified in a human donor who was the organ donor for an intestinal transplant. The rearrangement joins TRBV5-4 to TRBJ2-1; D uncertain. The sequences come from unstimulated CD8+ T cells sorted from spleen or lymph node cells, collected before transplant. CDR3 nucleotides: TGTGCCAGCAGCTTTGGGTCCAACCGGGAGCAGTTCTTC. Translated, it gives CASSFGSNREQFF.